The T cell receptor (beta chain) under discussion was sequenced for a study of patients and donors after allogeneic stem cell transplantation. One entry per CDR3 protein results from TCRdb running MiXCR on the RT-PCR reads. Of approximately 160,000 distinct CDR3 sequences listed, about 24% were seen once; the top ten hold approximately 26%. The CDR3 is 14 amino acids. CDR1 is KGHSH, CDR2 LQKENI, per germline. Trimming stripped 3 bases from V and 4 bases from J, with 10 bases between. Sample: blood, either unsorted or a sorted T cell fraction (not recorded which). The source of this sequence is a human donor who was either an allogeneic HSCT recipient or a stem cell or donor lymphocyte infusion donor (not recorded which). It is not recorded whose cells these are; they may come from a transplant donor. The chain is built from TRBV18 and TRBJ2-1; weak D call: TRBD2 (5 bases). The CDR3 sequence: CASSPLSGYNEQFF. CDR3 nucleotide sequence: TGTGCCAGCTCACCCCTGAGCGGTTACAATGAGCAGTTCTTC.